Following are 15 T cell receptor beta chains from one sample sequenced in a study of CD8+ T cells in alopecia areata. Reverse transcribed after extraction, RNA yielded cDNA as the sequencing template. Assay used: immunoSEQ multiplex PCR; TCRdb lists only in-frame clones, some missing. The table lists more than 100,000 clones, roughly half of them singletons. Material: CD4+ T cells sorted from blood. The receptor set was obtained from a human donor in good health.

The rearrangement joins TRBV27 to TRBJ2-3; D is unresolved. CDR1 MNHEY and CDR2 SMNVEV come from the germline V gene (reference sequence). The CDR3 runs to 12 residues. The V gene lost 2 bases and the J gene lost 3 bases, with 3 bases spanning the gap. The DNA of the CDR3 is TGTGCCAGCAGTTTAGCTACAGATACGCAGTATTTT. Amino acids: CASSLATDTQYF.

A few counts support this clone. This CDR3 is also generated by other DNA sequences in the sample. The J gene is TRBJ2-1, the V gene TRBV7-9, with TRBD2 matching over 10 bases. V lost 5 bases to trimming and J lost 2 bases; unmatched junction nucleotides: 3. Germline CDR1 reads SEHNR; CDR2 reads FQNEAQ (reference sequence). There are 15 residues in the CDR3. CDR3 sequence reads: CASSLSGGTYNEQFF. In DNA, the CDR3 is TGTGCCAGCAGCCTTAGCGGGGGGACCTACAATGAGCAGTTCTTC.

The chain carries TRBV30 and TRBJ2-5; D ambiguous. The CDR3 contains 15 residues. CDR1 and CDR2 from the germline V gene are GTSNPN and SVGIG (reference sequence). V was pared by 4 bases and J by 1 base, with 16 bases between. In DNA, the CDR3 is TGTGCCTGGACGACGGGCGGTAGCCTCCAAGAGACCCAGTACTTC. Its translation: CAWTTGGSLQETQYF. Variable domain in full (rest from reference TRBV30 and TRBJ2-5): SQTIHQWPATLVQPVGSPLSLECTVEGTSNPNLYWYRQAAGRGLQLLFYSVGIGQISSEVPQNLSASRPQDRQFILSSKKLLLSDSGFYLCAWTTGGSLQETQYFGPGTRLLVL.

The chain links TRBV6-5 to TRBJ1-6; D is possibly TRBD1 (5 bases). There are 15 residues in the CDR3. CDR1 is MNHEY and CDR2 is SVGAGI in the germline V gene. Trimming removed 6 bases from V and 7 bases from J, with 16 bases in between. The CDR3 loop is CASRDLRGLNSPLHF. The CDR3 DNA reads TGTGCCAGCAGGGACCTGCGGGGACTGAATTCACCCCTCCACTTT.

The V call is TRBV4-2, the J call TRBJ2-3, with a tentative D call TRBD2 (6 bases). The CDR3 length is 17 residues. CDR1 and CDR2 from the germline V gene are LGHNA and YNFKEQ. V was trimmed by 0 bases and J by 0 bases, leaving 13 bases between them. This CDR3 reads CASSQDLAGPSTDTQYF. In DNA form, the CDR3 reads TGTGCCAGCAGCCAAGATCTGGCGGGGCCCAGCACAGATACGCAGTATTTT.

The J gene is TRBJ1-6, the V gene TRBV6-6; perhaps TRBD1 as D (5 bases). Germline CDR1 reads MNHNY; CDR2 reads SVGAGI (reference sequence). V lost 0 bases to trimming and J lost 12 bases, with 9 bases between them. The CDR3 length is 13 residues. The CDR3 DNA reads TGTGCCAGCAGTTACTCCGACAGTCAACCCCTCCACTTT. Protein product: CASSYSDSQPLHF.

The V call is TRBV4-2, the J call TRBJ2-1, with 15 positions matching TRBD2. CDR1 is LGHNA and CDR2 is YNFKEQ in the germline V gene. The length of the CDR3 is 17 residues. Trimming took 3 bases from V and 5 from J; bases not matched to a gene: 5. For the CDR3, the DNA is TGTGCCAGCAGCCAGACCCGGACTAGCGGGGGGGACAATGAGCAGTTCTTC. Encoded protein: CASSQTRTSGGDNEQFF.

CDR3 protein: CASSSQTGQETQYF. The CDR3 nucleotides are TGTGCCAGCAGCTCTCAGACAGGGCAAGAGACCCAGTACTTC. V gene TRBV5-4 combines with J gene TRBJ2-5; TRBD1 aligns across 7 bases. The V segment lost 3 bases and the J segment 2 bases; nucleotides outside the gene matches: 4. Looked up from germline, CDR1 is SGHNT and CDR2 is YYREEE (reference sequence). This CDR3 is 14 amino acids long.

This chain connects TRBV4-1 to TRBJ2-5; D may be TRBD1 (5 bases). The V gene lost 1 base and the J gene lost 4 bases, with 13 bases spanning the gap. Germline CDR1 and CDR2: MGHRA and YSYEKL. The CDR3 runs 15 residues. CDR3 coding DNA: TGCGCCAGCAGCCAAGGCCAGGGATGGGGAGAGACCCAGTACTTC. It codes for CASSQGQGWGETQYF.

The gene calls are TRBV15 and TRBJ2-5, with D uncertain. Looked up from germline, CDR1 is LNHNV and CDR2 is YYDKDF (reference sequence). The CDR3 covers 17 residues. Trimming shortened V by 0 bases and J by 3 bases, and 17 bases separated the two germline ends. CDR3 sequence (DNA): TGTGCCACCAGCAGAGATAAGGGTCTCAGCTACGAAGAGACCCAGTACTTC. Its protein product is CATSRDKGLSYEETQYF.

The sample holds a few counts of this clone. The chain employs TRBV30 and TRBJ1-5; TRBD1 is a possible D gene (5 bases). CDR1 is GTSNPN, CDR2 SVGIG, per germline (reference sequence). CDR3 size: 14 residues. The V gene lost 0 bases and the J gene lost 9 bases, with 15 bases spanning the gap. CDR3 in amino acids: CAWSVQEGMGPQHF. The CDR3 nucleotides read TGTGCCTGGAGTGTACAGGAGGGAATGGGGCCCCAGCATTTT.

V is TRBV6-1 and J is TRBJ2-6; D unclear. The V and J ends lost 4 bases and 0 bases respectively, with 7 bases between them. This CDR3 contains 15 residues. Per germline, CDR1 MNHNS and CDR2 SASEGT. The CDR3 sequence is CASSGGSSGANVLTF. The CDR3 nucleotides are TGTGCCAGCAGTGGGGGTAGCTCTGGGGCCAACGTCCTGACTTTC.

This chain joins TRBV7-8 and TRBJ2-6; D is unclear. V lost 3 bases to trimming and J lost 0 bases, with 12 bases between them. The CDR3 has 17 amino acids. Germline V gives CDR1 SGHVS, CDR2 FQNEAQ. The CDR3 coding sequence is TGTGCCAGCAGCTTTGGTCAGATCCCCTCTGGGGCCAACGTCCTGACTTTC. Its translation is CASSFGQIPSGANVLTF. The variable domain in full, with the rest retrieved from reference TRBV7-8 and TRBJ2-6, is GAGVSQSPRYKVAKRGQDVALRCDPISGHVSLFWYQQALGQGPEFLTYFQNEAQLDKSGLPSDRFFAERPEGSVSTLKIQRTQQEDSAVYLCASSFGQIPSGANVLTFGAGSRLTVL.

This clone has only a few counts. The chain links TRBV5-4 to TRBJ2-1, with 9 positions matching TRBD2. The CDR3 sequence is 14 residues long. V gave up 2 bases and J gave up 7 bases; unmatched junction bases: 4. Germline-derived CDR1 and CDR2 are SGHNT and YYREEE (reference sequence). CDR3 bases: TGTGCCAGCAGCTTTGGCGGGGGGGCAAATGAGCAGTTCTTC. It is translated as CASSFGGGANEQFF.

CDR3 amino acids: CASSSLTTSVAQYF. The CDR3 bases are TGTGCCAGCAGCTCACTCACGACTAGCGTAGCCCAGTATTTT. V and J are TRBV5-6 and TRBJ2-3; TRBD2 agrees at 8 bases. Trimming took 3 bases from V and 12 from J; bases not matched to a gene: 12. The germline gives CDR1 SGHDT, CDR2 YYEEEE. CDR3 length: 14 amino acids.